A selection of T cell receptor beta chains follows, all from one sample in a study of CD8 T cells in Susac syndrome. TCRdb re-called the immunoSEQ multiplex PCR reads through MiXCR, storing one row per CDR3 protein. Found here are fewer than 200,000 distinct CDR3 sequences, approximately 94% of them singletons; the top ten hold 0.1% to 0.13%. The material sequenced was CD4+ T cells from PBMCs. Receptors originate from a human donor with Susac syndrome. CDR3s include the opening cysteine and the closing phenylalanine or tryptophan. A D gene is named only where the DNA matches it firmly. The size of a clone is reported for some rows only, either as once, few or many, or as a class for expanded clones.

d_call j_call v_call cdr3_length clone_size cdr3_nt cdr3_aa
TRBD2 TRBJ2-3 TRBV3-1 16 once TGTGCCAGCAGCCGGAACGGGGGGGCTGCCGCAGATACGCAGTATTTT CASSRNGGAAADTQYF
TRBD1 TRBJ2-1 TRBV18 16 . TGTGCCAGCTCACCACCGAACAGGGGGGATTACAATGAGCAGTTCTTC CASSPPNRGDYNEQFF
. TRBJ1-2 TRBV7-8 14 . TGTGCCAGCAGCCCTAGACTCACTCCCTATGGCTACACCTTC CASSPRLTPYGYTF
. TRBJ2-6 TRBV11-1 17 . TGTGCCAGTTCCGGGCCGAGGCTCACTCCTGGGGCCAACGTCCTGACTTTC CASSGPRLTPGANVLTF
. TRBJ2-2 TRBV3-1 16 once TGTGCCAGCAGCCACGACCTGATCGGGGTTACCGGGGAGCTGTTTTTT CASSHDLIGVTGELFF
TRBD2 TRBJ2-7 TRBV7-9 13 . TGTGCCAGCGTCCGGGACTACTCCTACGAGCAGTACTTC CASVRDYSYEQYF
. TRBJ2-3 TRBV5-6 12 once TGTGCCAGCAGCTTTACAGGGCGTACGCAGTATTTT CASSFTGRTQYF
TRBD1 TRBJ1-1 TRBV7-9 14 . TGTGCCAGCAGTAGACAGGGAGGTAACACTGAAGCTTTCTTT CASSRQGGNTEAFF
. TRBJ1-2 TRBV6-1 16 . TGTGCCAGCAGCCCAAAGGGGGGCAGGGTCCGGGATGGCTACACCTTC CASSPKGGRVRDGYTF
. TRBJ1-6 TRBV30 12 few TGTGCCTGGACTGGGTATAATTCACCCCTCCACTTT CAWTGYNSPLHF
. TRBJ2-4 TRBV6-2/TRBV6-3 17 once TGTGCCAGCACCAACCCCCCATCGCTTGGGGCCAAAAACATTCAGTACTTC CASTNPPSLGAKNIQYF
. TRBJ2-3 TRBV5-4 12 . TGTGCCAGCAGCCATACAGCCGATACGCAGTATTTT CASSHTADTQYF
. TRBJ2-5 TRBV20-1 12 . TGCAGTGCTAGAGGGACCCAAGAGACCCAGTACTTC CSARGTQETQYF
TRBD2 TRBJ2-3 TRBV4-2 15 . TGTGCCAGCAGCCAAGATCGGGGGGGCACAGATACGCAGTATTTT CASSQDRGGTDTQYF
. TRBJ1-1 TRBV29-1 14 . TGCAGCGCTACACCCGGGACATTGAACACTGAAGCTTTCTTT CSATPGTLNTEAFF
. TRBJ2-5 TRBV3-1 12 . TGTGCCAGCAGCCAGCAAAAAGAGACCCAGTACTTC CASSQQKETQYF
TRBD2 TRBJ2-3 TRBV20-1 14 . TGCAGTGTGACGGCTAGCGGGGGGGTAGATACGCAGTATTTT CSVTASGGVDTQYF
. TRBJ2-7 TRBV11-2 14 . TGTGCCAGCAGCCCACCCCTGATTTACTACGAGCAGTACTTC CASSPPLIYYEQYF
. TRBJ1-2 TRBV15 15 . TGTGCCACCAGCAGAGATCTTACGCCCGCCTATGGCTACACCTTC CATSRDLTPAYGYTF
. TRBJ2-1 TRBV21-1 17 . TGTGCCAGCAGCACCCGACCAGCGATCGGAACCTACAATGAGCAGTTCTTC CASSTRPAIGTYNEQFF
. TRBJ2-5 TRBV7-3 13 . TGTGCCAGCAGCTTACAGGTTGAAGAGACCCAGTACTTC CASSLQVEETQYF
TRBD2 TRBJ2-1 TRBV20-1 12 . TGCAGGGGACTAGCGGGGAACAATGAGCAGTTCTTC CRGLAGNNEQFF
. TRBJ2-5 TRBV2 12 . TGTGCCAGCTGGGGGTCTCAAGAGACCCAGTACTTC CASWGSQETQYF
. TRBJ1-6 TRBV2 13 . TGTGCCAGCAGTGAAGAGGCTTATTCACCCCTCCACTTT CASSEEAYSPLHF
TRBD2 TRBJ2-3 TRBV7-2 16 . TGTGCCAGCAGCCCCCCGAGGCGGGGGTGGACAGATACGCAGTATTTT CASSPPRRGWTDTQYF
. TRBJ2-3 TRBV2 12 . TGTGCCAGCAACCGTGGCACAGATACGCAGTATTTT CASNRGTDTQYF
TRBD1 TRBJ2-7 TRBV29-1 13 . TGCAGCGCCCGGGGACAGGGGTTTGCGGAGCAGTACTTC CSARGQGFAEQYF
. TRBJ2-7 TRBV19 14 once TGTGCCAGTAGTATATCTGCAGGTTCTGAGAAGCAGTACTTC CASSISAGSEKQYF
. TRBJ2-6 TRBV19 17 . TGTGCCAGTAGCCGGGACACGATGCTCTCTGGGGCCAACGTCCTGACTTTC CASSRDTMLSGANVLTF
TRBD1 TRBJ1-6 TRBV14 14 . TGTGCCAGCAGCCGACAGGGGGCCGGGTCACCCCTCCACTTT CASSRQGAGSPLHF
TRBD1 TRBJ1-2 TRBV24-1 13 . TGTGCCACCGGCCGGGACAGGGATGGTGGCTACACCTTC CATGRDRDGGYTF
. TRBJ1-1 TRBV11-2 15 few TGTGCCAGCAGCCCTACCTGGACGGAGAACACTGAAGCTTTCTTT CASSPTWTENTEAFF